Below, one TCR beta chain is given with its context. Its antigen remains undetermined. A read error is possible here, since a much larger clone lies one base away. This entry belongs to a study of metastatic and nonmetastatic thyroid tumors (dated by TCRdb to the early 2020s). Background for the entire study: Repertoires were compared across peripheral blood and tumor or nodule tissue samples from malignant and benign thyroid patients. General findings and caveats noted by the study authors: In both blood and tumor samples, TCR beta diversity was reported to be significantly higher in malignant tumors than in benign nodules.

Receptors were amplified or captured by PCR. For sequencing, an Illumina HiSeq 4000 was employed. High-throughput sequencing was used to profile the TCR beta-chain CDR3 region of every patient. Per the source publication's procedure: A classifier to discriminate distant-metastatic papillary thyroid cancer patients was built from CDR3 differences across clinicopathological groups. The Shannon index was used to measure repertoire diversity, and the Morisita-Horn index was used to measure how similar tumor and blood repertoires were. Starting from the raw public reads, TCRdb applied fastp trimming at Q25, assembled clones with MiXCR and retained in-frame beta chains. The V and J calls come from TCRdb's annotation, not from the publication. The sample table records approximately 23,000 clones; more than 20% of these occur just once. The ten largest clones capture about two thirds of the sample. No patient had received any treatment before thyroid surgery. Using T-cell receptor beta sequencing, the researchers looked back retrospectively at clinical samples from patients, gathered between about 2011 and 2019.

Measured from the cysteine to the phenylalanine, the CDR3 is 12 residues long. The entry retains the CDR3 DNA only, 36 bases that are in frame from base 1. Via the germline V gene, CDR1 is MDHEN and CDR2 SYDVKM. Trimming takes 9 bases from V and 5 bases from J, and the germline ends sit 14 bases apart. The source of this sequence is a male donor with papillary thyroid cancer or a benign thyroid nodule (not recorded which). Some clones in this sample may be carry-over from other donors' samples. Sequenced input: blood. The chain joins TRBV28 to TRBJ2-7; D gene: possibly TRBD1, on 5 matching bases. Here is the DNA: TGTGCCAGTGTGACAGTGTTTAACGAGCAGTACTTC. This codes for CASVTVFNEQYF. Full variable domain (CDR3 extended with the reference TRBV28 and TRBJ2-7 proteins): DVKVTQSSRYLVKRTGEKVFLECVQDMDHENMFWYRQDPGLGLRLIYFSYDVKMKEKGDIPEGYSVSREKKERFSLILESASTNQTSMYLCASVTVFNEQYFGPGTRLTVT.